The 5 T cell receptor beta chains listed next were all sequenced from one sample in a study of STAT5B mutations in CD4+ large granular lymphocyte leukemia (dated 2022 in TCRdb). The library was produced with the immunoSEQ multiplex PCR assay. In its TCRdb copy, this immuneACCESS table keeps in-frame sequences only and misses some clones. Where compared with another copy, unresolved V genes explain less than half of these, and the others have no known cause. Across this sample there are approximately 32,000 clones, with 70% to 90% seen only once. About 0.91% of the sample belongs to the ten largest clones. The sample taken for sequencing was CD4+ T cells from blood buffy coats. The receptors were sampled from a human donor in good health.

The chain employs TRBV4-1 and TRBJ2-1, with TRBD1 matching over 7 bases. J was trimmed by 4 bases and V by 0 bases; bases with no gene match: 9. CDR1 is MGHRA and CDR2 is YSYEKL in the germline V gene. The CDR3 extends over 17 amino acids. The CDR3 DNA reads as TGCGCCAGCAGCCAAGAGACACGGGACAGTCCTTACAATGAGCAGTTCTTC. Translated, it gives CASSQETRDSPYNEQFF.

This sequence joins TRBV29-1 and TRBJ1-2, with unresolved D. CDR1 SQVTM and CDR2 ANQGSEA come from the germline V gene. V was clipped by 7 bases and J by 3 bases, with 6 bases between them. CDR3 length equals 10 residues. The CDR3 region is CSAGDYGYTF. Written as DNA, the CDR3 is TGCAGCGCAGGAGACTATGGCTACACCTTC.

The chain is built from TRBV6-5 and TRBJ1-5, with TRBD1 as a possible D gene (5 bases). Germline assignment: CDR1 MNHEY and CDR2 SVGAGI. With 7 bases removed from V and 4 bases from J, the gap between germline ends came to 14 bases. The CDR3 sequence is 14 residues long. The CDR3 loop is CASTPDGGNQPQHF. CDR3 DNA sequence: TGTGCCAGCACTCCGGACGGGGGAAATCAGCCCCAGCATTTT.

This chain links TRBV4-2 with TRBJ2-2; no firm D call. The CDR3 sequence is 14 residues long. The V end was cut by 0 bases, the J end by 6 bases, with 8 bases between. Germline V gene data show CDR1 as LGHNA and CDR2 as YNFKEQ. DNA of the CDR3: TGTGCCAGCAGCCAAGATCCCCAACCCGGGGAGCTGTTTTTT. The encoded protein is CASSQDPQPGELFF.

The CDR3 sequence is CASSVAGGGSQETQYF. For the CDR3, the DNA is TGTGCCAGCAGCGTAGCGGGAGGAGGGTCTCAAGAGACCCAGTACTTC. The chain carries TRBV9 and TRBJ2-5, with 7 bases that match TRBD2. V trimming: 0 bases; J trimming: 2 bases; junction bases outside the gene matches: 7. This CDR3 has 16 amino acids. Germline lookup yields CDR1 SGDLS and CDR2 YYNGEE.